This T cell receptor (beta chain) is from a study of identical twins. CDR1 is MNHEY and CDR2 is SVGEGT in the germline V gene. The CDR3 totals 12 residues. V dropped 0 bases and J dropped 9 bases, with 6 bases sitting between them. The cDNA had a unique molecular identifier and a template-switch universal primer site. TCRdb analysed the 5' RACE reads with MiXCR anew, one entry per CDR3 protein. The data contain roughly 200,000 distinct CDR3 sequences, about 15% of them seen just once; the ten biggest clones take up roughly two fifths. This sample also appeared in a second study, on T cells expressing NK-cell markers. From that report: Leadership of the CD3+CD56-NKG2C+ fraction also belonged to these clonotypes in several donors.

The clonotype was recovered from a woman under 30 in good health. Material: CD8+ T cells sorted from blood. The chain is built from TRBV6-2 or TRBV6-3 and TRBJ2-1; D not certain. The CDR3 DNA follows: TGTGCCAGCAGTTACTCGTCCCCTGAGCAGTTCTTC. Protein: CASSYSSPEQFF.